These 6 T cell receptor beta chains were sequenced from one sample in a study of response to subunit inactivated influenza vaccine (dated by TCRdb to about 2018). Library method: RT-PCR. TCRdb names Illumina HiSeq 2500 as the instrument used. Clones were called with MiXCR by TCRdb after fastp trimmed the public reads at Q25, and only in-frame beta chains were retained. Every entry covers one CDR3 protein and lists the most common genes and DNA from its rows. In all, the sample holds 800,000 or so distinct CDR3 sequences, and around 20% of those were seen once. Roughly 10% of the sample is taken by the ten largest. Here the sequenced sample was PBMCs from blood, taken roughly 5 days after vaccination. Receptors originate from a man aged 45-60 years who received an inactivated influenza vaccine. Donor details come from another sample of the same person, matched by shared clones.

The chain has TRBV28 and TRBJ2-5, with TRBD1 identical over 10 bases. The germline V gene encodes CDR1 MDHEN and CDR2 SYDVKM. This CDR3 has 18 amino acids. V dropped 5 bases and J dropped 1; count of bases not matched to a gene: 13. The CDR3 protein is CASSRLKTGGNLQETQYF. CDR3 in DNA: TGTGCCAGCAGTAGATTGAAGACAGGGGGCAATCTCCAAGAGACCCAGTACTTC.

This clonotype turned up a few times. The V call is TRBV24-1, the J call TRBJ2-7; D gene unclear. Germline V gene data show CDR1 as KGHDR and CDR2 as SFDVKD. V lost 3 bases and J 2 bases, leaving 1 base between the germline ends. The CDR3 consists of 11 residues. The CDR3 reads CATSDAYEQYF. CDR3 bases: TGTGCCACCAGTGATGCCTACGAGCAGTACTTC.

This clonotype was observed a handful of times. The chain employs TRBV20-1 and TRBJ2-7; tentatively, D is TRBD1 or TRBD2 (6 bases each). In germline, CDR1 is DFQATT, CDR2 SNEGSKA (reference sequence). The V end was cut by 0 bases, the J end by 7 bases, with 25 bases between. This CDR3 contains 17 residues. DNA for the CDR3: TGCAGTGCTAGAGATAAGAAGGTTGGCAGGGGACTCTATGAGCAGTACTTC. Encoded protein: CSARDKKVGRGLYEQYF.

This clonotype was seen ten or more times. The chain combines TRBV7-8 with TRBJ1-5; D may be TRBD1 (5 bases). Looked up from germline, CDR1 is SGHVS and CDR2 is FQNEAQ. There are 16 residues in the CDR3. V shed 5 bases and J shed 0 bases, with 14 bases lying between them. DNA for the CDR3: TGTGCCAGCAGCCAAGCGACAGAATTTAGCAATCAGCCCCAGCATTTT. It translates to CASSQATEFSNQPQHF.

The chain employs TRBV7-2 and TRBJ2-2, with a tentative D call TRBD2 (5 bases). The germline V gene has CDR1 SGHTA and CDR2 FQGNSA. Between the trimmed V and J ends, which lost 0 bases and 5 bases, there was a span of 13 bases. The CDR3 is made up of 16 amino acids. CDR3 DNA: TGTGCCAGCAGCTTAGCCCTACGACGGGGTACCGGGGAGCTGTTTTTT. Translating gives CASSLALRRGTGELFF.

This clonotype came up many times. The chain joins TRBV20-1 to TRBJ2-7; D call uncertain. This CDR3 spans 14 amino acids. V lost 4 bases and J 4 bases, leaving 17 bases between the germline ends. Germline V gives CDR1 DFQATT, CDR2 SNEGSKA (reference sequence). This CDR3 is CSATFGMDPYEQYF. The CDR3 nucleotides read TGCAGTGCTACATTTGGGATGGATCCTTACGAGCAGTACTTC.